Below, 8 T cell receptor beta chains from the same sample are listed, as sequenced in a study of T cells expressing NK-cell markers. TCRdb re-called the 5' RACE reads and catalogs CDR3 proteins one per entry, DNA excluded. The sample features approximately 440,000 distinct CDR3 sequences, with more than 1.4% in its top ten. Source material: blood T cells: a sorted CD56 or NKG2C T cell subset, CD4+ or CD8+ T cells, or bulk PBMC T cells (not recorded which). Source of these receptors: a woman aged 45-65 years in good health.

The chain recombines TRBV20-1 with TRBJ1-2; TCRdb designates TRBD1, a call that cannot be tested without DNA. The germline CDR1 and CDR2 sequences are DFQATT and SNEGSKA (reference sequence). The CDR3 loop spans 14 amino acids. CDR3 in amino acids: CSASALSGGYGYTF.

The chain joins TRBV19 to TRBJ2-5; the TCRdb D gene call, TRBD2, has no DNA to confirm it. The CDR3 is 15 amino acids. CDR1 LNHDA and CDR2 SQIVND come from the germline V gene (reference sequence). This chain's CDR3 is CASSTSTSGRETQYF.

The genes are TRBV20-1 and TRBJ2-3. Germline-derived CDR1 and CDR2 are DFQATT and SNEGSKA (reference sequence). The CDR3 loop spans 13 amino acids. CDR3 protein: CSAHEAATDTQYF.

The V gene is TRBV4-2, the J gene TRBJ2-2; TCRdb designates TRBD2, a call that cannot be tested without DNA. The CDR3 is 16 residues long. Germline V gives CDR1 LGHNA, CDR2 YNFKEQ. CDR3 loop: CASSQVGTGGPGELFF.

The chain joins TRBV7-9 to TRBJ2-1. The CDR3 is 14 residues long. The V gene's germline CDR1 is SEHNR and CDR2 FQNEAQ (reference sequence). The CDR3 spells CASSLGDTRNEQFF.

The chain is built from TRBV5-1 and TRBJ2-1; TCRdb selects TRBD2, and the lack of DNA leaves this call unchecked. CDR1 is SGHRS and CDR2 is YFSETQ in the germline V gene. The CDR3 extends over 16 amino acids. The CDR3 loop is CASGGSRRSDYNEQFF.

This chain joins TRBV4-1 and TRBJ1-2; the TCRdb call, TRBD1, lacks DNA for checking. There are 15 residues in the CDR3. Germline CDR1 MGHRA, CDR2 YSYEKL. The CDR3 loop reads CASSQTPDRLYGYTF.

The genes are TRBV9 and TRBJ2-3; TCRdb reports TRBD2, a call that lacks DNA to check it against. Germline loops: CDR1 SGDLS, CDR2 YYNGEE. This CDR3 is built from 16 residues. The CDR3 is CASSAGAGGPADTQYF. The entire variable domain, with the rest obtained from reference TRBV9 and TRBJ2-3, is as follows: DSGVTQTPKHLITATGQRVTLRCSPRSGDLSVYWYQQSLDQGLQFLIQYYNGEERAKGNILERFSAQQFPDLHSELNLSSLELGDSALYFCASSAGAGGPADTQYFGPGTRLTVL.